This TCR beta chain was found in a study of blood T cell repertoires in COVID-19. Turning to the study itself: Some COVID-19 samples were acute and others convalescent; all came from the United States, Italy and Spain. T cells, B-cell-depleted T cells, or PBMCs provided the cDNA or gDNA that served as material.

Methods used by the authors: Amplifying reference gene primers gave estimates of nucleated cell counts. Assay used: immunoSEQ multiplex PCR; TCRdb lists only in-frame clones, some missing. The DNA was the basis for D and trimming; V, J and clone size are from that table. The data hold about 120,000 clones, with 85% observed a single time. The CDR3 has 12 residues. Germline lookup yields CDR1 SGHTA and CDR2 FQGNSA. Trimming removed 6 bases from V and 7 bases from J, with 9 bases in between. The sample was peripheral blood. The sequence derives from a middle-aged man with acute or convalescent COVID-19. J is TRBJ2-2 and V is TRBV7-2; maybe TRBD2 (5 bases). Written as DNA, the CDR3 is TGTGCCAGCAGTACCCGGGGCGGGGAGCTGTTTTTT. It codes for CASSTRGGELFF.